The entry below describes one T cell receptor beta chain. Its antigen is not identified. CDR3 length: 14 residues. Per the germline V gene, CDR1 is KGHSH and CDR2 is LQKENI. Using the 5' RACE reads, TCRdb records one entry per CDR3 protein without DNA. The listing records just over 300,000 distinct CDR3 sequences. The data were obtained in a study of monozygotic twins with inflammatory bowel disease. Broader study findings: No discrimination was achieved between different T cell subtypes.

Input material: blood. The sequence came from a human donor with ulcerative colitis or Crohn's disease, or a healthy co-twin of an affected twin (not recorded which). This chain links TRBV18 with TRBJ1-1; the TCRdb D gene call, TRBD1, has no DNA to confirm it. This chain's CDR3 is CASSPLGDNTEAFF.